This T cell receptor beta chain was found in a study of T cell responses to AZD1222 COVID-19 vaccine. Only in-frame clones appear in the TCRdb table, and some are missing; sequencing was by immunoSEQ multiplex PCR. The data hold fewer than 200,000 clones, with over 80% observed a single time. Germline lookup yields CDR1 MNHNY and CDR2 SVGAGI (reference sequence). The CDR3 contains 13 residues. Trimming at V came to 6 bases and at J to 6 bases, leaving 4 bases not matched to a gene. The gene calls are TRBV6-6 and TRBJ2-7; TRBD1 matches 11 bases. The TCR originated in an adult in good health. The sequencing used peripheral blood, collected on day 0 of AZD1222 vaccination. The CDR3: CASSQGQGGEQYF. CDR3 sequence (DNA): TGTGCCAGCAGCCAGGGACAGGGGGGCGAGCAGTACTTC.